A single sample is the source of the 8 T cell receptor beta chains below, sequenced in a study of PD-1 blockade in classical Hodgkin lymphoma. Using immunoSEQ multiplex PCR, the repertoire was profiled, and TCRdb retains in-frame clones only, with some absent. This table has roughly 45,000 clones, under 75% appearing once. Each patient relapsed following autologous stem cell transplantation, and prior brentuximab vedotin exposure differed. Sequences were derived from peripheral blood mononuclear cells (PBMCs), sampled before the second cycle of nivolumab. Receptors originate from a human donor with classical Hodgkin lymphoma.

This clone counts as medium-sized. The chain combines TRBV11-2 with TRBJ2-1; TRBD2 might be the D (6 bases). This CDR3 contains 14 residues. Trimming took 1 base from V and 13 from J, leaving 17 bases between them. Germline V gene data show CDR1 as SGHAT and CDR2 as FQNNGV. The chain's CDR3 is CASSLGGGAREQFF. The CDR3 region has the DNA TGTGCCAGCAGCTTAGGCGGAGGGGCCAGGGAACAGTTCTTC.

The V gene is TRBV7-8, the J gene TRBJ1-2, with D possibly being TRBD1 (6 bases). Germline lookup yields CDR1 SGHVS and CDR2 FQNEAQ. This CDR3 region has 12 residues. V lost 8 bases to trimming and J lost 8 bases, with 15 bases between them. In nucleotides, the CDR3 is TGTGCCAGCGGATCAGGGGTAGGCGGCTACACCTTC. Translation: CASGSGVGGYTF.

The V and J genes are TRBV29-1 and TRBJ1-4; D remains ambiguous. V was clipped by 6 bases and J by 8 bases, with 10 bases between them. The germline CDR1 and CDR2 sequences are SQVTM and ANQGSEA. The CDR3 is 11 residues long. For the CDR3, the DNA is TGCAGCGTAGCGAGTTCGGAAAAACTGTTTTTT. Its protein is CSVASSEKLFF.

In this sample, this clone turned up once. This could be a read error, since a much larger clone is one nucleotide away. The chain employs TRBV29-1 and TRBJ2-7; TRBD1 might be the D (7 bases). V dropped 8 bases and J dropped 0 bases, with 14 bases sitting between them. The CDR3 contains 13 residues. Germline V gene lookup returns CDR1 SQVTM and CDR2 ANQGSEA. DNA of the CDR3: TGCAGCACCCACAGGGGAGGCTCCTACGAGCAGTACTTC. Translation gives CSTHRGGSYEQYF.

The chain carries TRBV30 and TRBJ2-2; no clear D gene. The CDR3 runs to 15 residues. V dropped 4 bases and J dropped 0 bases, with 12 bases sitting between them. Germline V lookup: CDR1 GTSNPN, CDR2 SVGIG (reference sequence). This CDR3 is CAWIEDSTNTGELFF. In DNA, the CDR3 is TGTGCCTGGATCGAAGACTCCACGAACACCGGGGAGCTGTTTTTT. The whole variable domain, filled in from reference TRBV30 and TRBJ2-2, reads SQTIHQWPATLVQPVGSPLSLECTVEGTSNPNLYWYRQAAGRGLQLLFYSVGIGQISSEVPQNLSASRPQDRQFILSSKKLLLSDSGFYLCAWIEDSTNTGELFFGEGSRLTVL.

The J gene is TRBJ1-5, the V gene TRBV7-2; tentative D call: TRBD1 (5 bases). The CDR3 runs to 16 residues. V was shortened by 0 bases and J by 0 bases, with 9 bases between the two germline ends. Germline CDR1 and CDR2: SGHTA and FQGNSA. The CDR3 DNA is TGTGCCAGCAGCTTAGCCGGGACGGATAGCAATCAGCCCCAGCATTTT. Translation: CASSLAGTDSNQPQHF.

The chain employs TRBV19 and TRBJ2-3, with 7 bases lining up with TRBD2. After removal of 2 bases from V and 4 bases from J, the junction contained 0 bases not matched to a gene. CDR3 length: 13 residues. In germline, CDR1 is LNHDA, CDR2 SQIVND (reference sequence). The DNA for the CDR3 is TGTGCCAGTAGTATACGGGGGGCAGATACGCAGTATTTT. The encoded protein is CASSIRGADTQYF.

This clone was recorded a few times. V usage is TRBV11-1 and J usage is TRBJ1-1; TRBD1 aligns across 8 bases. The V gene's germline CDR1 is SGHAT and CDR2 FQDESV (reference sequence). The CDR3 sequence is 15 residues long. The trim removed 6 bases at V and 8 bases at J, leaving 14 bases unmatched. CDR3 bases: TGTGCCAGCAGGCTCGTAAGCGCGACAGGGGAGGAAGCTTTCTTT. It specifies CASRLVSATGEEAFF.